These T cell receptor beta chains were read from a single sample in a study of blood T cell repertoires in COVID-19. Only in-frame clones appear in the TCRdb table, and some are missing; sequencing was by immunoSEQ multiplex PCR. The table lists a few hundred thousand clones, roughly nine tenths of them singletons. Sequencing input: peripheral blood. All receptors derive from a woman in her thirties or forties who had recovered from COVID-19. Both conserved end residues are part of each CDR3. The D gene is left open where the match is weak. The size entry is marked missing in some rows and otherwise reads once, few, many or a size class.

v_gene: TRBV28; abundance: NA; j_gene: TRBJ2-7; d_gene: TRBD1; CDR3aa: CASSTDRDEQCF; CDR3nt: TGTGCCAGCAGCACGGACAGGGACGAGCAGTGCTTC
v_gene: TRBV20-1; abundance: few; j_gene: TRBJ1-4; d_gene: NA; CDR3aa: CSASTDSATNEKLFF; CDR3nt: TGCAGTGCTAGTACCGACAGCGCAACTAATGAAAAACTGTTTTTT
v_gene: TRBV7-9; abundance: NA; j_gene: TRBJ2-3; d_gene: TRBD2; CDR3aa: CASSRRRLAGGLDTQYF; CDR3nt: TGTGCCAGCAGCCGACGTCGACTAGCGGGGGGGCTAGATACGCAGTATTTT
v_gene: TRBV30; abundance: NA; j_gene: TRBJ1-5; d_gene: TRBD1; CDR3aa: CAWSVRGTGNQPQHF; CDR3nt: TGTGCCTGGAGTGTACGGGGGACAGGCAATCAGCCCCAGCATTTT
v_gene: TRBV19; abundance: NA; j_gene: TRBJ2-6; d_gene: NA; CDR3aa: CASKLAPGQVFSGANVLTF; CDR3nt: TGTGCCAGTAAGTTGGCACCGGGACAAGTCTTTTCTGGGGCCAACGTCCTGACTTTC
v_gene: TRBV2; abundance: NA; j_gene: TRBJ1-2; d_gene: NA; CDR3aa: CASKLGGLGNYGYTF; CDR3nt: TGTGCCAGCAAACTGGGGGGGTTGGGTAACTATGGCTACACCTTC
v_gene: TRBV6-5; abundance: NA; j_gene: TRBJ1-1; d_gene: TRBD1; CDR3aa: CASSATGFSTEAFF; CDR3nt: TGTGCCAGCAGCGCGACAGGGTTTAGCACTGAAGCTTTCTTT
v_gene: TRBV27; abundance: NA; j_gene: TRBJ2-2; d_gene: TRBD2; CDR3aa: CASRPLAGRENTGELFF; CDR3nt: TGTGCCAGCAGACCACTAGCGGGGAGGGAGAACACCGGGGAGCTGTTTTTT
v_gene: TRBV10-3; abundance: NA; j_gene: TRBJ1-1; d_gene: TRBD1; CDR3aa: CAIGDLDRGCFF; CDR3nt: TGTGCCATCGGGGACCTGGACAGGGGTTGTTTCTTT
v_gene: TRBV5-4; abundance: once; j_gene: TRBJ1-2; d_gene: NA; CDR3aa: CASSLAGIHGYTF; CDR3nt: TGTGCCAGCAGCTTGGCGGGAATCCATGGCTACACCTTC
v_gene: TRBV10-3; abundance: NA; j_gene: TRBJ1-5; d_gene: NA; CDR3aa: CAISVEGNQPQHF; CDR3nt: TGTGCCATCAGTGTGGAGGGCAATCAGCCCCAGCATTTT
v_gene: TRBV28; abundance: NA; j_gene: TRBJ2-7; d_gene: TRBD1; CDR3aa: CASSPEGQGLYEQYF; CDR3nt: TGTGCCAGCAGTCCCGAGGGACAGGGTTTATACGAGCAGTACTTC
v_gene: TRBV3-1/TRBV3-2; abundance: NA; j_gene: TRBJ2-7; d_gene: TRBD2; CDR3aa: CASSQYQAGFSYEQYF; CDR3nt: TGTGCCAGCAGCCAATATCAAGCGGGGTTCTCCTACGAGCAGTACTTC
v_gene: TRBV18; abundance: once; j_gene: TRBJ2-4; d_gene: NA; CDR3aa: CASSPISGGLPGGNIQYF; CDR3nt: TGTGCCAGCTCACCAATTTCCGGGGGGCTCCCAGGAGGGAACATTCAGTACTTC
v_gene: TRBV6-2/TRBV6-3; abundance: NA; j_gene: TRBJ1-2; d_gene: TRBD1; CDR3aa: CASSSGQGLANYGYTF; CDR3nt: TGTGCCAGCAGTTCCGGACAGGGCCTAGCTAACTATGGCTACACCTTC
v_gene: TRBV27; abundance: once; j_gene: TRBJ1-1; d_gene: NA; CDR3aa: CASSLGGNTEAFF; CDR3nt: TGTGCCAGCAGTTTGGGGGGGAACACTGAAGCTTTCTTT
v_gene: TRBV19; abundance: NA; j_gene: TRBJ2-7; d_gene: TRBD1; CDR3aa: CASRSGQGVYEQYF; CDR3nt: TGTGCCAGTAGGTCGGGACAGGGGGTCTACGAGCAGTACTTC
v_gene: TRBV4-3; abundance: NA; j_gene: TRBJ1-1; d_gene: NA; CDR3aa: CASSQAHLGPNTMTFF; CDR3nt: TGCGCCAGCAGCCAAGCCCACCTGGGTCCGAACACTATGACTTTCTTT
v_gene: TRBV4-3; abundance: NA; j_gene: TRBJ2-1; d_gene: NA; CDR3aa: CASSQGGFGNEQFF; CDR3nt: TGCGCCAGCAGCCAAGGAGGGTTCGGGAATGAGCAGTTCTTC
v_gene: TRBV5-1; abundance: NA; j_gene: TRBJ1-1; d_gene: NA; CDR3aa: CASSLARNTEAFF; CDR3nt: TGCGCCAGCAGCTTGGCGAGGAACACTGAAGCTTTCTTT
v_gene: TRBV5-5; abundance: NA; j_gene: TRBJ1-4; d_gene: NA; CDR3aa: CASSFTAGEKLFF; CDR3nt: TGTGCCAGCAGTTTCACAGCGGGTGAAAAACTGTTTTTT
v_gene: TRBV5-1; abundance: NA; j_gene: TRBJ2-1; d_gene: TRBD2; CDR3aa: CASSSLAGGGNEQFF; CDR3nt: TGCGCCAGCAGCTCTCTAGCGGGGGGCGGGAATGAGCAGTTCTTC
v_gene: TRBV6-5; abundance: NA; j_gene: TRBJ2-7; d_gene: NA; CDR3aa: CASSYLAWHEQYF; CDR3nt: TGTGCCAGCAGTTACCTAGCGTGGCACGAGCAGTACTTC
v_gene: TRBV6-5; abundance: NA; j_gene: TRBJ2-2; d_gene: NA; CDR3aa: CASSYEGDLSTGELFF; CDR3nt: TGTGCCAGCAGTTACGAGGGGGATTTGTCTACCGGGGAGCTGTTTTTT
v_gene: TRBV28; abundance: NA; j_gene: TRBJ2-3; d_gene: NA; CDR3aa: CASSHPTTQVTQYF; CDR3nt: TGTGCCAGCAGTCACCCAACTACACAAGTGACGCAGTATTTT